This T cell receptor (beta chain) was recovered during a study of T cell repertoires in cytomegalovirus infection. Looking at the study overall: Well-studied HLA-B-restricted CMV epitopes were used in the study alongside recently identified HLA-C-restricted ones. Public TCR beta signatures provided an indication of both CMV infection and a matching HLA type.

A single record per CDR3 protein comes from TCRdb applying MiXCR to the reads. The sample includes about 310,000 distinct CDR3 sequences, roughly 25% of them seen just once. On this clonotype itself: The target antigen is unknown.

Study-wide results and caveats: The ex vivo response was dominated by HLA-C-restricted CMV-specific TCR beta clonotypes. Of the TCR beta families, the public ones yielded a cumulative frequency that identified carriers of CMV plus the relevant HLA.

There are 13 residues in the CDR3. After removal of 4 bases from V and 6 bases from J, the junction contained 4 bases not matched to a gene. CDR1 is LNHDA, CDR2 SQIVND, per germline (reference sequence). The chain has TRBV19 and TRBJ1-2; 8 nucleotides match TRBD1. The origin of this receptor is a human donor in good health (CMV status not recorded). Some clones in this sample may be carry-over from other donors' samples. This specimen was cultured PBMCs, taken from culture after CMV antigen stimulation. The CDR3 DNA reads as TGTGCCAGTAGTAAGGACAGGGCAAATGGCTACACCTTC. Encoded protein: CASSKDRANGYTF.